This T cell receptor (beta chain) emerged from a study of breast tumors, draining lymph nodes, adjacent tissues. Study-wide points: Data fit most tumor T cells coming from lymph node, expanding in tumor. Tumors had less TCR diversity than lymph nodes, more than nontumor tissue. Data only fit, rather than demonstrated, lymph node origin of most tumor T cells.

The lymph nodes were axillary draining lymph nodes from breast cancer patients. J was trimmed by 4 bases and V by 5 bases; bases with no gene match: 4. CDR3 length: 14 residues. This clonotype has a count of ten or more. Antigen specificity is unknown. In TCRdb, the multiplex PCR reads were re-called with MiXCR into one record per CDR3 protein. The table records some 230,000 distinct CDR3 sequences, under 35% of them present only once. The source is a female donor with breast cancer. Some clones in this sample may be carry-over from other donors' samples. This chain joins TRBV12-3 or TRBV12-4 and TRBJ2-1; 8 bases agree with TRBD2. What was sequenced was axillary lymph node tissue. The CDR3 protein is CASSQTSVYNEQFF. The CDR3 nucleotides read TGTGCCAGCAGTCAGACTAGCGTTTACAATGAGCAGTTCTTC.